This is a list of T cell receptor beta chains from one sample in a study of blood T cell repertoires in COVID-19. Clones were read by immunoSEQ multiplex PCR, and TCRdb kept only the in-frame ones, dropping some. The sample has about 370,000 clones, roughly nine tenths seen once. The sample taken for sequencing was PBMCs or T cells enriched from blood (not recorded which). These receptors were taken from a man aged 18 to 29 who had recovered from COVID-19. Each CDR3 is given with its conserved first and last residue. The order of the fields is D gene, J gene, clone size, V gene, CDR3 protein, CDR3 DNA. A D gene is named only where the DNA matches it firmly. Clone size appears in some rows only: once, few, many, or a class for an expanded clone.

>TRBD2|TRBJ2-1|NA|TRBV11-3
CASSLEAVGTSFNEQFF
TGTGCCAGCAGCTTAGAAGCGGTTGGGACTAGCTTCAATGAGCAGTTCTTC
>TRBD2|TRBJ2-7|NA|TRBV3-1/TRBV3-2
CASSLKAGGLNEQYF
TGTGCCAGCAGCCTTAAAGCGGGGGGTCTTAACGAGCAGTACTTC
>TRBD1|TRBJ1-5|NA|TRBV7-8
CASSLYTGVHQNSNQPQHF
TGTGCCAGCAGCTTATACACAGGGGTTCATCAAAATAGCAATCAGCCCCAGCATTTT
>NA|TRBJ1-6|NA|TRBV10-2
CASSDGSSYNSPLHF
TGCGCCAGCAGTGACGGGAGCTCCTATAATTCACCCCTCCACTTT
>NA|TRBJ2-1|NA|TRBV6-2/TRBV6-3
CASSSGNNEQFF
TGTGCCAGCAGCTCCGGGAACAATGAGCAGTTCTTC
>TRBD1|TRBJ2-7|NA|TRBV5-4
CASSLGGTGYEQYF
TGTGCCAGCAGCTTGGGCGGGACAGGATACGAGCAGTACTTC
>NA|TRBJ2-3|NA|TRBV19
CASSIGGDTDTQYF
TGTGCCAGTAGTATTGGAGGGGACACAGATACGCAGTATTTT
>TRBD2|TRBJ2-1|NA|TRBV28
CASSFDYSGKSSYNEQFF
TGTGCCAGCAGTTTCGATTATAGCGGGAAGAGCTCCTACAATGAGCAGTTCTTC
>TRBD1|TRBJ1-2|NA|TRBV6-5
CASVGQGAGGYTF
TGTGCCAGCGTGGGACAGGGGGCCGGTGGCTACACCTTC
>NA|TRBJ1-2|NA|TRBV3-1/TRBV3-2
CASSKIQGNYGYTF
TGTGCCAGCAGCAAAATACAGGGAAACTATGGCTACACCTTC
>TRBD1|TRBJ1-1|NA|TRBV3-1/TRBV3-2
CASSQWGITGGATEAFF
TGTGCCAGCAGCCAATGGGGGATTACAGGGGGCGCGACTGAAGCTTTCTTT
>TRBD1|TRBJ2-7|NA|TRBV4-3
CASSRDRGYEQYF
TGCGCCAGCAGCCGTGACAGGGGATACGAGCAGTACTTC
>NA|TRBJ1-1|NA|TRBV4-3
CASSQIGGNTEAFF
TGCGCCAGCAGCCAGATAGGGGGGAACACTGAAGCTTTCTTT
>TRBD2|TRBJ2-3|once|TRBV10-1
CASRGWRGSTDTQYF
TGCGCCAGCAGAGGCTGGCGGGGGAGCACAGATACGCAGTATTTT
>NA|TRBJ1-1|NA|TRBV9
CASSVLTGTTPNTEAFF
TGTGCCAGCAGCGTCCTCACAGGCACTACGCCCAACACTGAAGCTTTCTTT
>TRBD2|TRBJ2-3|NA|TRBV11-2
CASSLVASGTSTDTQYF
TGTGCCAGCAGCTTAGTGGCTAGCGGGACAAGCACAGATACGCAGTATTTT
>TRBD2|TRBJ2-1|NA|TRBV5-1
CASSPAGGRDEQFF
TGCGCCAGCAGCCCTGCCGGGGGGAGGGATGAGCAGTTCTTC
>NA|TRBJ2-7|NA|TRBV4-3
CASSQDRGRHEQYF
TGCGCCAGCAGCCAAGACCGGGGGAGGCACGAGCAGTACTTC
>NA|TRBJ2-5|NA|TRBV30
CAWDLTQETQYF
TGTGCCTGGGACCTAACTCAAGAGACCCAGTACTTC
>TRBD1|TRBJ2-1|NA|TRBV27
CASSLRPGTGSYNEQFF
TGTGCCAGCAGTTTAAGACCCGGGACAGGGTCCTACAATGAGCAGTTCTTC
>TRBD1|TRBJ2-7|few|TRBV3-1/TRBV3-2
CASSQEDRGFEQYF
TGTGCCAGCAGCCAAGAGGACAGGGGATTCGAGCAGTACTTC
>TRBD1|TRBJ1-2|NA|TRBV7-9
CASSSADRHSYGYTF
TGTGCCAGCAGCTCCGCGGACAGGCATAGCTATGGCTACACCTTC
>NA|TRBJ2-1|NA|TRBV9
CASSVAAFNEQFF
TGTGCCAGCAGCGTAGCAGCGTTCAATGAGCAGTTCTTC
>NA|TRBJ2-5|few|TRBV9
CASRAGLDFMGTQYF
TGTGCCAGCAGGGCAGGACTCGATTTCATGGGGACCCAGTACTTC
>NA|TRBJ1-4|NA|TRBV9
CASSAPGKGNEKLFF
TGTGCCAGCAGCGCCCCAGGGAAGGGTAATGAAAAACTGTTTTTT
>NA|TRBJ2-2|NA|TRBV7-3
CASSSNTGELFF
TGTGCCAGCAGCTCAAACACCGGGGAGCTGTTTTTT
>TRBD2|TRBJ2-3|NA|TRBV5-4
CASSERLAGGRDTQYF
TGTGCCAGCAGCGAGAGACTAGCGGGAGGGCGAGATACGCAGTATTTT
>TRBD2|TRBJ2-1|NA|TRBV28
CASSLREAGSYNEQFF
TGTGCCAGCAGTTTGCGGGAGGCAGGGTCCTACAATGAGCAGTTCTTC
>NA|TRBJ1-5|NA|TRBV12-3/TRBV12-4
CASSLASQPQHF
TGTGCCAGCAGTTTAGCCTCCCAGCCCCAGCATTTT
>TRBD2|TRBJ2-1|NA|TRBV27
CASSPRGTTNEQFF
TGTGCCAGCAGTCCAAGAGGGACTACGAATGAGCAGTTCTTC
>NA|TRBJ2-7|NA|TRBV28
CASSLLVEGAAGNDYEQYF
TGTGCCAGCAGTTTATTAGTTGAAGGGGCGGCAGGGAATGACTACGAGCAGTACTTC
>TRBD2|TRBJ2-1|NA|TRBV7-2
CASSSSPGGPLNEQFF
TGTGCCAGCAGCTCCTCTCCGGGAGGGCCGTTGAATGAGCAGTTCTTC
>NA|TRBJ1-1|NA|TRBV7-9
CASSRLDTEAFF
TGTGCCAGCAGCCGGTTGGACACTGAAGCTTTCTTT
>NA|TRBJ1-2|NA|TRBV7-8
CASSAQGMDYGYTF
TGTGCCAGCAGCGCTCAGGGGATGGACTATGGCTACACCTTC
>TRBD2|TRBJ2-7|NA|TRBV4-2
CASSQDSVVSGGTYEQYF
TGTGCCAGCAGCCAAGATTCCGTCGTCAGCGGGGGCACCTACGAGCAGTACTTC
>NA|TRBJ1-4|NA|TRBV6-5
CASSRQGSNEKLFF
TGTGCCAGCAGTCGTCAGGGGTCTAATGAAAAACTGTTTTTT
>TRBD2|TRBJ2-3|NA|TRBV19
CASSIVGGSGDTQYF
TGTGCCAGTAGTATCGTCGGGGGGTCAGGAGATACGCAGTATTTT
>NA|TRBJ2-3|NA|TRBV5-1
CASSLQGFDTDTQYF
TGCGCCAGCAGCTTGCAGGGATTCGACACAGATACGCAGTATTTT
>NA|TRBJ1-1|NA|TRBV21-1
CARTPGTGTVNPLNTEAFF
TGTGCCAGAACCCCCGGGACAGGTACCGTTAATCCATTGAACACTGAAGCTTTCTTT
>NA|TRBJ2-2|NA|TRBV14
CASSLLLNTGELFF
TGTGCCAGCAGCCTTCTACTGAACACCGGGGAGCTGTTTTTT
>NA|TRBJ2-7|NA|TRBV5-6
CASSLDALRSYEQYF
TGTGCCAGCAGCTTGGACGCATTGAGGTCCTACGAGCAGTACTTC
>NA|TRBJ1-2|NA|TRBV5-1
CASSLAPMASGGSYTF
TGCGCCAGCAGCTTGGCCCCCATGGCGAGCGGCGGGAGCTACACCTTC
>TRBD2|TRBJ2-3|NA|TRBV5-1
CASSLVPSGGVTDTQYF
TGCGCCAGCAGCTTGGTGCCCAGCGGGGGCGTGACAGATACGCAGTATTTT
>NA|TRBJ2-7|NA|TRBV3-1/TRBV3-2
CASSQDSTYEQYF
TGTGCCAGCAGCCAAGATTCCACCTACGAGCAGTACTTC
>TRBD1|TRBJ1-1|once|TRBV19
CASGDRGTEAFF
TGTGCCAGTGGGGACAGGGGGACTGAAGCTTTCTTT
>TRBD1|TRBJ1-2|NA|TRBV28
CASSFGQGDYGYTF
TGTGCCAGCAGTTTTGGACAGGGGGACTATGGCTACACCTTC
>TRBD2|TRBJ2-5|NA|TRBV7-9
CASSSTSGRGRETQYF
TGTGCCAGCAGCTCCACTAGCGGGAGAGGAAGAGAGACCCAGTACTTC
>NA|TRBJ2-2|NA|TRBV18
CASSPERGTGELFF
TGTGCCAGCTCACCGGAACGGGGCACCGGGGAGCTGTTTTTT
>TRBD2|TRBJ2-1|NA|TRBV7-2
CASSPPGTSANEQFF
TGTGCCAGCAGCCCGCCCGGGACTAGCGCGAATGAGCAGTTCTTC
>NA|TRBJ1-2|once|TRBV7-2
CASSSGGARGYTF
TGTGCCAGCAGCTCTGGGGGGGCGCGAGGCTACACCTTC
>TRBD2|TRBJ2-2|NA|TRBV2
CASTRTSGNTGELFF
TGTGCCAGCACCCGGACTAGCGGAAACACCGGGGAGCTGTTTTTT
>TRBD1|TRBJ1-4|NA|TRBV30
CAWSVQGGGNEKLFF
TGTGCCTGGAGTGTACAGGGGGGCGGTAATGAAAAACTGTTTTTT
>TRBD1|TRBJ2-7|NA|TRBV19
CASTPGTGVGYEQYF
TGTGCCAGTACCCCCGGGACAGGGGTAGGTTACGAGCAGTACTTC
>TRBD2|TRBJ2-3|once|TRBV18
CASSPRTSGTDTQYF
TGTGCCAGCTCACCTAGGACTAGCGGCACAGATACGCAGTATTTT